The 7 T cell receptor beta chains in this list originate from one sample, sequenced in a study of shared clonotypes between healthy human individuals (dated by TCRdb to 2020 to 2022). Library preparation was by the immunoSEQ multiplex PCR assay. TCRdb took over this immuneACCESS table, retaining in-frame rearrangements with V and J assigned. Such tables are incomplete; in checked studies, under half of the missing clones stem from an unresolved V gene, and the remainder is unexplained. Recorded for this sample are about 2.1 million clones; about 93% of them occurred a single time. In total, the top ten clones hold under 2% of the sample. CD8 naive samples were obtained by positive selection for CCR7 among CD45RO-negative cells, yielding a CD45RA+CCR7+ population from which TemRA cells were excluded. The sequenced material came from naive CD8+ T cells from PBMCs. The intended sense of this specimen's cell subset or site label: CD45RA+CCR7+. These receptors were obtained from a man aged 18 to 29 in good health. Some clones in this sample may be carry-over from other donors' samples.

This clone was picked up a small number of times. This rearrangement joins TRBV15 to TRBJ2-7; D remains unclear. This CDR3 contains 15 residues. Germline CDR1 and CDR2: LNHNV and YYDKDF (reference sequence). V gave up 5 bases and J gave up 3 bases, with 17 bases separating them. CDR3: CATSPNLGPIYEQYF. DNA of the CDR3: TGTGCCACCAGCCCTAACCTCGGACCGATCTACGAGCAGTACTTC.

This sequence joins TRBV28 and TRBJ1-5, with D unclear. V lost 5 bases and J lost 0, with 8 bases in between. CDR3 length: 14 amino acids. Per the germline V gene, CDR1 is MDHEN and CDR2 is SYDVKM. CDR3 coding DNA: TGTGCCAGCAGTCCGATGTATAGCAATCAGCCCCAGCATTTT. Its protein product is CASSPMYSNQPQHF.

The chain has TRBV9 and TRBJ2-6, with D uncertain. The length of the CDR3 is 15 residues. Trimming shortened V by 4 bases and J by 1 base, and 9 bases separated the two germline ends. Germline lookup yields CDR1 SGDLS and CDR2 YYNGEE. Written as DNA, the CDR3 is TGTGCCAGCAGCATGAGGACGTCTGGGGCCAACGTCCTGACTTTC. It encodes CASSMRTSGANVLTF.

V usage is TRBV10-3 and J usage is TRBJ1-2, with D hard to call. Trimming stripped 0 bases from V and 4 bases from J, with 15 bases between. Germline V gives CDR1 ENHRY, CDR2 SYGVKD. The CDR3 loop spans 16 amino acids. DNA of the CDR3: TGTGCCATCAGTGAGTCGGAGGTGGAGGGTGGCTATGGCTACACCTTC. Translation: CAISESEVEGGYGYTF.

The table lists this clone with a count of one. This CDR3 reads CASSQTFSYEQYF. The CDR3 DNA reads TGCGCCAGCAGCCAAACCTTCTCCTACGAGCAGTACTTC. The gene calls are TRBV4-1 and TRBJ2-7; no clear D. Trimming stripped 2 bases from V and 0 bases from J, with 5 bases between. Germline V gene lookup returns CDR1 MGHRA and CDR2 YSYEKL. The CDR3 is 13 residues long.

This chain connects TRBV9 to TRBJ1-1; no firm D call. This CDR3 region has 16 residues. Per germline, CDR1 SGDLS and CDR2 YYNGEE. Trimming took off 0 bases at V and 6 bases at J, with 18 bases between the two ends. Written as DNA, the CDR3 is TGTGCCAGCAGCGTAGATGATTGGGTGGACTCATCTGAAGCTTTCTTT. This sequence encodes CASSVDDWVDSSEAFF. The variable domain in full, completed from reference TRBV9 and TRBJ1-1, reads DSGVTQTPKHLITATGQRVTLRCSPRSGDLSVYWYQQSLDQGLQFLIQYYNGEERAKGNILERFSAQQFPDLHSELNLSSLELGDSALYFCASSVDDWVDSSEAFFGQGTRLTVV.

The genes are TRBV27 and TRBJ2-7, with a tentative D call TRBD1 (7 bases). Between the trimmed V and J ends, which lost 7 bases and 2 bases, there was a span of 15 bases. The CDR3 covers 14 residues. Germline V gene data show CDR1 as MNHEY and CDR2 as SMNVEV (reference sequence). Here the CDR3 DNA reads TGTGCCAGCACCCCCAGGGGGAGGCCCTACGAGCAGTACTTC. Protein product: CASTPRGRPYEQYF.